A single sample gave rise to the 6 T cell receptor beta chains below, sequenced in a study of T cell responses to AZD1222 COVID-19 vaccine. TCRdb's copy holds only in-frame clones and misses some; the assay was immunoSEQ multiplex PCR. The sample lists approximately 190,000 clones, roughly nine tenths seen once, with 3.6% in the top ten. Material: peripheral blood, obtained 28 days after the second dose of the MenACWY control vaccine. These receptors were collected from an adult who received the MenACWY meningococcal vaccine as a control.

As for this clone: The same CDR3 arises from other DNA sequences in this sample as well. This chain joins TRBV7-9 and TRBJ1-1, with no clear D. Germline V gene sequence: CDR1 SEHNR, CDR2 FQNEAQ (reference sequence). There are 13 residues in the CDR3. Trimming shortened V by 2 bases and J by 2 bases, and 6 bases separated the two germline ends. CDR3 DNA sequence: TGTGCCAGCAGCTTAAGCGGAAACACTGAAGCTTTCTTT. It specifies CASSLSGNTEAFF.

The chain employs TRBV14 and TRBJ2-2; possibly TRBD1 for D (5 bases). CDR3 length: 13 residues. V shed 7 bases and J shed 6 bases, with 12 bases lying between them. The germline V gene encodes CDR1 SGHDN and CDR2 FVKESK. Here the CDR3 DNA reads TGTGCCAGCAACCGGTTAGGGGCCGGGGAGCTGTTTTTT. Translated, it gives CASNRLGAGELFF.

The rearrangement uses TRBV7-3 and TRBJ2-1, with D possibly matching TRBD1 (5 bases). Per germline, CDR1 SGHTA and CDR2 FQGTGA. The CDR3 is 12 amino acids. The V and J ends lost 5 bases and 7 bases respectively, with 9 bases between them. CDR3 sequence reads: CASSTQGNEQFF. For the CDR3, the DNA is TGTGCCAGCAGCACGCAGGGAAATGAGCAGTTCTTC.

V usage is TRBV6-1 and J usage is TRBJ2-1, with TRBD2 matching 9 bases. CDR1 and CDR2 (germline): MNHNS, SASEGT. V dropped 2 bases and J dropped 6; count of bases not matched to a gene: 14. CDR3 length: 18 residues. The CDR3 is CASSEFSLAGLGSNEQFF. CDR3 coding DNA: TGTGCCAGCAGTGAATTTAGTCTAGCGGGATTGGGGTCCAATGAGCAGTTCTTC.

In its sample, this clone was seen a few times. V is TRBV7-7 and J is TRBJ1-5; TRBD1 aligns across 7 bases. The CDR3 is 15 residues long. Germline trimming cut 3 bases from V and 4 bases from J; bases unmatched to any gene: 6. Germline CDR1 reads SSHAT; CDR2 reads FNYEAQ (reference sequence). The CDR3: CASSFTGTENQPQHF. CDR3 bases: TGTGCCAGCAGCTTTACCGGGACAGAGAATCAGCCCCAGCATTTT.

CDR3 sequence (DNA): TGTGCCACCAGTTATAGCGGGAGGGCCACAGAGACCCAGTACTTC. Translating gives CATSYSGRATETQYF. The chain is built from TRBV24-1 and TRBJ2-5, with 11 bases matching TRBD2. The CDR3 is 15 residues long. The junction had 6 bases not matched to a gene; V was cut back by 6 bases and J by 4 bases. Germline V gene lookup returns CDR1 KGHDR and CDR2 SFDVKD.